Shown below are 9 T cell receptor beta chains from a single sample sequenced in a study of cytomegalovirus exposure and HLA in healthy donors. Libraries were prepared by immunoSEQ multiplex PCR; TCRdb keeps only in-frame clonotypes and omits some of them. This table has some 83,000 clones, roughly 95% appearing once. The sequenced material came from PBMCs. Source of these receptors: a woman aged 18 to 35 in good health and CMV-seropositive.

This clone has just a few counts. The V gene is TRBV20-1, the J gene TRBJ1-5; D is unresolved. CDR3 length: 11 amino acids. V dropped 3 bases and J dropped 7 bases, with 7 bases sitting between them. Germline-derived CDR1 and CDR2 are DFQATT and SNEGSKA (reference sequence). CDR3 amino acids: CSASTRQPQHF. In DNA, the CDR3 is TGCAGTGCTAGTACGAGGCAGCCCCAGCATTTT.

V and J are TRBV5-1 and TRBJ1-1; D gene unclear. The V end was cut by 0 bases, the J end by 0 bases, with 12 bases between. The CDR3 length is 16 residues. Germline assignment: CDR1 SGHRS and CDR2 YFSETQ. The CDR3 reads CASSLEGEGMNTEAFF. The DNA for the CDR3 is TGCGCCAGCAGCTTGGAGGGAGAGGGCATGAACACTGAAGCTTTCTTT.

The chain recombines TRBV7-7 with TRBJ2-1; a possible D gene is TRBD1 (6 bases). Germline loops: CDR1 SSHAT, CDR2 FNYEAQ (reference sequence). The CDR3 has 15 amino acids. V was pared by 1 base and J by 1 base, with 8 bases between. This chain's CDR3 is CASSLGRGSYNEQFF. CDR3 in DNA: TGTGCCAGCAGCTTAGGCAGGGGATCCTACAATGAGCAGTTCTTC. Full variable domain (remainder filled in from reference TRBV7-7 and TRBJ2-1): GAGVSQSPRYKVTKRGQDVTLRCDPISSHATLYWYQQALGQGPEFLTYFNYEAQPDKSGLPSDRFSAERPEGSISTLTIQRTEQRDSAMYRCASSLGRGSYNEQFFGPGTRLTVL.

The chain joins TRBV27 to TRBJ2-3; perhaps TRBD1 as D (7 bases). The V end was cut by 2 bases, the J end by 4 bases, with 16 bases between. Germline-derived CDR1 and CDR2 are MNHEY and SMNVEV (reference sequence). The length of the CDR3 is 16 residues. The DNA for the CDR3 is TGTGCCAGCAGTTTAAGGAGGGGGCTCGGGGCAGATACGCAGTATTTT. This gives the protein CASSLRRGLGADTQYF.

The chain links TRBV7-2 to TRBJ1-2; D unclear. Trimming removed 2 bases at V and 8 bases at J, with 12 bases between. Germline V gene data show CDR1 as SGHTA and CDR2 as FQGNSA. The CDR3 loop spans 13 amino acids. The CDR3 reads CASSLLRVRGYTF. The DNA of the CDR3 is TGTGCCAGCAGCTTATTGAGGGTGCGGGGCTACACCTTC.

The chain links TRBV4-1 to TRBJ2-4; 7 nucleotides line up with TRBD1. V gave up 5 bases and J gave up 0 bases; unmatched junction bases: 7. Germline CDR1 MGHRA, CDR2 YSYEKL. The CDR3 contains 16 residues. CDR3 sequence reads: CASSSDRVLAKNIQYF. The CDR3 DNA sequence: TGCGCCAGCAGCTCAGACAGGGTACTAGCCAAAAACATTCAGTACTTC.

The chain joins TRBV14 to TRBJ1-4, with a tentative D call TRBD1 (6 bases). Germline loops: CDR1 SGHDN, CDR2 FVKESK. The CDR3 extends over 15 amino acids. Between the trimmed V and J ends, which lost 2 bases and 5 bases, there was a span of 12 bases. The CDR3 DNA is TGTGCCAGCAGCCAATTGCGGGGGGCCAATGAAAAACTGTTTTTT. Translation: CASSQLRGANEKLFF.

This clone appeared a few times. The CDR3 loop is CAAGTSYGYTF. CDR3 nucleotides: TGTGCCGCCGGGACATCTTATGGCTACACCTTC. The chain has TRBV18 and TRBJ1-2; D is possibly TRBD1 (6 bases). Looked up from germline, CDR1 is KGHSH and CDR2 is LQKENI. The CDR3 is made up of 11 amino acids. Trimming removed 11 bases at V and 5 bases at J, with 12 bases between. The entire variable domain, with the rest obtained from reference TRBV18 and TRBJ1-2, is as follows: NAGVMQNPRHLVRRRGQEARLRCSPMKGHSHVYWYRQLPEEGLKFMVYLQKENIIDESGMPKERFSAEFPKEGPSILRIQQVVRGDSAAYFCAAGTSYGYTFGSGTRLTVV.

The chain uses TRBV9 and TRBJ2-1, with 7 positions matching TRBD1. This CDR3 spans 15 amino acids. Germline V gene data show CDR1 as SGDLS and CDR2 as YYNGEE. The V segment lost 4 bases and the J segment 4 bases; nucleotides outside the gene matches: 8. CDR3 region: CASSLGQTQYNEQFF. The CDR3 DNA is TGTGCCAGCAGCCTGGGACAGACCCAATACAATGAGCAGTTCTTC.